The present entry profiles one T cell receptor (beta chain) with its context. Per the original methods: Reference gene primers were amplified, and this amplification served to estimate nucleated cell counts. Here immunoSEQ multiplex PCR was the method, and the copy in TCRdb shows in-frame clones only, minus some. D and trimming were read from the DNA, whereas the V and J calls and clone size are those reported in that table. The sample shows about 48,000 clones, approximately 80% of them seen only once. The entry originates in a study of blood T cell repertoires in COVID-19. At the level of the study: COVID-19 samples, acute and convalescent, were from the United States, Italy and Spain. From T cells, B-cell-depleted T cells, or PBMCs came the material, which was cDNA or gDNA.

V dropped 0 bases and J dropped 0 bases, with 15 bases sitting between them. CDR1 and CDR2 (germline): LNHDA, SQIVND (reference sequence). This CDR3 contains 17 residues. This chain uses TRBV19 with TRBJ2-7, with a weak D call TRBD2 (6 bases). The sequenced sample consisted of peripheral blood. The receptor was derived from a man between 65 and 85 years old with acute or convalescent COVID-19. CDR3 nucleotide sequence: TGTGCCAGTAGTATAGACCCCACCGGAGCGGGCTCCTACGAGCAGTACTTC. This gives the protein CASSIDPTGAGSYEQYF.